This note documents a single T cell receptor (beta chain) sequence. This specimen belongs to a study of shared T cell receptors in the human thymus. Sequencing used immunoSEQ multiplex PCR; TCRdb keeps in-frame clones, though not all of them. The table shows hundreds of thousands of clones, with roughly 86% occurring only once. The CDR3 covers 18 residues. Trimming stripped 0 bases from V and 0 bases from J, with 12 bases between. In germline, CDR1 is MGHRA, CDR2 YSYEKL. Another study also made use of these data, one on human thymus T cells.

The chain links TRBV4-1 to TRBJ1-6, with D hard to call. The clonotype was recovered from a boy under two years old with a congenital heart defect. The sequenced sample was thymocytes. CDR3 in DNA: TGCGCCAGCAGCCAAGACGGGTCCCTTAGCTCCTATAATTCACCCCTCCACTTT. This translates into CASSQDGSLSSYNSPLHF.